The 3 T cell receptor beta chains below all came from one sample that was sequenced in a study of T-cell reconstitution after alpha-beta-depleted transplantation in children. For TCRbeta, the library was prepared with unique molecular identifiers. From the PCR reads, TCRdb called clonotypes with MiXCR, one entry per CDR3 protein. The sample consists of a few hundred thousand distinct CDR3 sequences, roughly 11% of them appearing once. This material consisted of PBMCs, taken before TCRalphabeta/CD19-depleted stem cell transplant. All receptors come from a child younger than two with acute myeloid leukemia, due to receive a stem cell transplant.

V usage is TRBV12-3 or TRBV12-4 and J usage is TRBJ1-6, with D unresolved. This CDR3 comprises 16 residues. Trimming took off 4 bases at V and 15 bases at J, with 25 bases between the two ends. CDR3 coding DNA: TGTGCCAGCAGTTCCATAAAGCCCCGATCAATTCGTCACCTCCACTTT. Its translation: CASSSIKPRSIRHLHF.

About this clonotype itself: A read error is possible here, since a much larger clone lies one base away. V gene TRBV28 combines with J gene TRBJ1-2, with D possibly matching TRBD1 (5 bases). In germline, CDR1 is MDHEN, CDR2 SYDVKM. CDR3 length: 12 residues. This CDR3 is CASSPRQLGYAF. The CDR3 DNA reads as TGTGCCAGCAGTCCAAGACAGCTGGGCTACGCCTTC.

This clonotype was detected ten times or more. CDR3 in amino acids: CSARVGDTEAFF. DNA for the CDR3: TGCAGTGCTAGAGTGGGGGACACTGAAGCTTTCTTT. This chain connects TRBV20-1 to TRBJ1-1, with TRBD1 as a possible D gene (5 bases). Germline V gene lookup returns CDR1 DFQATT and CDR2 SNEGSKA (reference sequence). The CDR3 runs 12 residues. Trimming stripped 1 base from V and 3 bases from J, with 6 bases between.